This TCR beta chain was identified during a study of regulatory T cells in long-lasting Graves disease (dated by TCRdb to the early 2020s). General notes on the study: Newly diagnosed Graves' disease patients had taken antithyroid drugs for less than 3 months. The study took place in China and was registered as a clinical trial. Patients with persistent Graves' disease were compared with patients with newly diagnosed Graves' disease using TCR sequencing and RNA sequencing of peripheral blood. A total of around 33 samples underwent TCR sequencing, from about 13 patients with persistent Graves' disease and 20 or so patients with newly diagnosed Graves' disease.

The library was obtained by multiplex PCR. TCRdb records Illumina HiSeq 4000 as the sequencer. CDR3 regions were amplified by Arm-PCR with iRepertoire HTBI primers to construct TCR beta libraries. PCR products were gel purified before sequencing. Concerning the study's data processing: Gene usage analysis of CDR3 amino acid clonotypes relied on the roughly 60 TRBV and 13 to 15 TRBJ segments identified across samples. COPE and FqMerger were used to merge the filtered high-quality paired reads into contigs. BLAST was used to align contigs to IMGT TRBV, TRBD and TRBJ reference genes, and CDR3 was defined according to IMGT. Any clonotype with a frequency above 0.1% was counted as a highly expanded clone. Shannon entropy was used to measure repertoire diversity, and the Gini coefficient was used to measure V-J evenness. A clonotype found in more than one individual was treated as public. TCRdb cleaned the public reads at Q25 with fastp, built clones with MiXCR and kept in-frame beta chains. For every CDR3 protein sequence, its rows merge into one entry that carries the most common genes and DNA. Clone size and V and J calls follow TCRdb, not the original study. The sample table shows roughly 420,000 distinct CDR3 sequences, and over 15% are seen once. Clones ranked in the top ten supply 20% to 25% of the sample.

This specimen's time point label, per the study, means: newly diagnosed GD, antithyroid drugs for less than 3 months. For both TCR sequencing and RNA sequencing, RNA was extracted from PBMCs in TRIzol. Graves' disease was diagnosed according to American Thyroid Association guidelines. The patients came from an endocrinology department in Xi'an, China. Each patient gave approximately 8.8 milliliters of peripheral blood, collected in an EDTA anticoagulant tube. Ficoll Paque Plus density gradient separation was used to isolate PBMCs, and no further T cell sorting was done. An Agilent 2100 Bioanalyzer and agarose gel were used to check RNA quality, and a NanoDrop 2000 was used to measure RNA concentration. About this clonotype: The specificity of this receptor is unknown. Within one base of it there is no much larger clone, and no base qualities were kept.

Summary of the overall study and its limitations: Only the TCR beta chain was sequenced and analyzed. Because the primary lesion, thyroid tissue, could not be accessed, the study looked at peripheral blood alone. Compared with newly diagnosed patients, persistent Graves' disease patients had lower TCR Shannon entropy and fewer highly expanded clones, which suggests clonal expansion. The authors acknowledged the small sample size as a limitation that may reduce accuracy. Persistent patients shared more public clonotypes among themselves (under 3,000) than newly diagnosed patients did (approximately 870). Persistent disease showed preferential use of TRBV28, TRBJ1-2 and TRBJ2-5, whereas newly diagnosed disease favored TRBV20-1 and TRBJ2-1.

V is reduced by 4 bases and J by 1 base, leaving a spacing of 8 bases between them. Sequences SGHDT (CDR1) and YYEEEE (CDR2) are obtained from the germline V gene. The CDR3 numbers 13 residues from cysteine through phenylalanine. CDR3 DNA is the only sequence kept; it has 39 bases, read in frame from the first base. The sample also formed part of further work on T cells in Graves' hyperthyroidism and ophthalmopathy. The second publication reports: Graves' hyperthyroidism was defined as stable when no progression to ophthalmopathy occurred over 18 months of follow-up. Hyperthyroidism patients were aged 18 to 65 years and newly diagnosed, with disease duration of less than 2 months. Exclusion was applied to patients with uncontrolled infections, other autoimmune diseases, pregnancy or lactation. Diagnoses were based on clinical symptoms, serum thyroxine and TRAb, thyroid ultrasound and orbital computed tomography. A first-round RT-PCR of the TCR CDR3 used the HTBI primer set with the Qiagen OneStep RT-PCR kit. Blood samples also contained most of the expanded thyroid clonotypes (frequency above 0.001), which suggests that blood repertoires may reflect thyroid immune responses. A 13 V-J signature model separated ophthalmopathy from stable hyperthyroidism, with around 90% sensitivity and roughly 82% specificity in cross-validation and 80%/75% in testing. In validation, the model predicted progression to ophthalmopathy a median of 6.5 months before onset, with about 71% sensitivity and about 72% specificity. To identify distinguishing TCR V-J signatures, a discovery cohort of some 100 patients was used, comprising fewer than 45 with Graves' ophthalmopathy and around 60 with stable Graves' hyperthyroidism. Prospective prediction of ophthalmopathy was tested in an independent validation cohort of 18 to 20 hyperthyroidism patients and approximately 17 patients who later progressed to ophthalmopathy. For training and testing, the 110 or so patients in the discovery cohort were randomly divided in a 7:3 ratio. Thyroid tissue and blood T-cell repertoires from six Graves' hyperthyroidism patients were also compared in the study. Following sampling, methimazole starting at 30 mg daily was given to hyperthyroidism patients, and high-dose intravenous methylprednisolone was given to ophthalmopathy patients. Libraries were constructed in a second round of multiplex PCR, after which size selection and purification were performed. Paired-end sequencing of the libraries was performed with 100 bp reads on an Illumina HiSeq2000. SOAPnuke was used to process the raw data, removing reads that contained adapters or uncalled bases, had a mean Phred below 15, or lacked an exact match to the constant primer or identifier. COPE v1.2.5 was used to merge the high-quality paired reads, and each unique nucleotide sequence was defined as a clonotype. MiTCR v1.1 was used to align clonotypes to the IMGT TRBV, TRBD and TRBJ reference segments. The analysis included only V-J combinations with a frequency above 0.0001, which together covered approximately 99% of the repertoires. A TCS score was defined as the ratio of F50 (clonal expansion) to E x V (chaos), with BLOSUM62-based TCRdist applied between CDR3 peptides within each V-J. Welch's t-statistics and random forest reduced roughly 500 V-J features to fewer than 15, which were used in a naive Bayes classifier (R e1071). No statistical method was used to set the sample size in advance, and investigators knew the group allocation. TCR Vbeta CDR3 sequencing of 120 to 150 peripheral blood samples (under 45 ophthalmopathy, 75 to 85 hyperthyroidism and approximately 17 progressor patients) is reported in the paper.

The rearranged chain carries TRBV5-6 and TRBJ1-1, and perhaps TRBD1 as D gene, on 5 matching bases. This specimen was peripheral blood mononuclear cells (PBMCs), taken at new diagnosis, from a patient treated with antithyroid drugs. The receptor was derived from a woman aged 18-29 years with Graves disease. Donor details come from another sample of the same person, matched by shared clones. The CDR3 amino acid sequence is: CASSEGTNTEAFF. The bases read TGTGCCAGCAGCGAGGGGACGAACACTGAAGCTTTCTTT.